The rows below give T cell receptor beta chains drawn from one sample of a study of beta chain features in type 1 diabetes. Repertoires were generated with immunoSEQ multiplex PCR, while TCRdb's copy carries only in-frame clones and drops some. The sample holds 350,000 to 450,000 clones; 10% to 15% are singletons and the top ten take 0.0095% to 0.011%. Input material: naive CD4+ T cells from blood. The receptors originated from a woman under 30 with type 1 diabetes. CDR3s include the opening cysteine and the closing phenylalanine or tryptophan. The D gene is left open where the match is weak. Clone size is not always given. Where it is, it says once, few, many or a class for expanded clones.

>TRBV9|few|16|TRBD1|TRBJ2-3
CASSVGDSPITDTQYF
TGTGCCAGCAGCGTAGGGGACAGCCCCATCACAGATACGCAGTATTTT
>TRBV4-3|few|15|.|TRBJ2-2
CASSQDRGRTGELFF
TGCGCCAGCAGCCAAGATCGAGGGCGAACCGGGGAGCTGTTTTTT
>TRBV6-5|few|15|.|TRBJ2-7
CASSYSVALGYEQYF
TGTGCCAGCAGTTACTCGGTCGCCCTCGGGTACGAGCAGTACTTC
>TRBV19|.|13|.|TRBJ2-7
CASSIGQLYEQYF
TGTGCCAGTAGTATCGGACAGCTATACGAGCAGTACTTC
>TRBV2|.|15|TRBD2|TRBJ2-5
CASSETTSWHETQYF
TGTGCCAGCAGCGAAACGACTAGCTGGCATGAGACCCAGTACTTC
>TRBV5-6|few|14|.|TRBJ2-6
CASSLGDRANVLTF
TGTGCCAGCAGCTTGGGGGACAGGGCCAACGTCCTGACTTTC
>TRBV19|.|12|TRBD1|TRBJ1-2
CASSLQGYGYTF
TGTGCCAGTAGCCTACAGGGGTATGGCTACACCTTC
>TRBV5-4|.|14|.|TRBJ1-5
CASSLSGVSQPQHF
TGTGCCAGCAGCTTGTCAGGGGTCTCTCAGCCCCAGCATTTT
>TRBV7-8|.|14|TRBD1|TRBJ2-7
CASSSRDRGPEQYF
TGTGCCAGCAGCTCCCGGGACAGGGGTCCTGAGCAGTACTTC
>TRBV13|few|15|TRBD1|TRBJ1-4
CASSLATGGNEKLFF
TGTGCCAGCAGCTTAGCGACAGGGGGCAATGAAAAACTGTTTTTT
>TRBV5-1|.|14|TRBD1|TRBJ2-7
CASSPFTGAYEQYF
TGCGCCAGCAGCCCATTTACAGGGGCTTACGAGCAGTACTTC
>TRBV10-3|.|18|TRBD2|TRBJ2-3
CAISESLSSGASLDTQYF
TGTGCCATCAGTGAGTCGTTGAGTAGCGGGGCAAGTTTGGATACGCAGTATTTT
>TRBV7-2|few|16|TRBD2|TRBJ2-3
CASSHTSGSGSDTQYF
TGTGCCAGCAGCCACACTAGCGGGAGTGGCTCAGATACGCAGTATTTT
>TRBV27|.|14|.|TRBJ1-4
CASSSRGTNEKLFF
TGTGCCAGCAGTTCCAGAGGGACTAATGAAAAACTGTTTTTT
>TRBV19|few|12|.|TRBJ1-5
CASKVVGRPQHF
TGTGCCAGTAAGGTGGTTGGGCGGCCCCAGCATTTT
>TRBV10-3|.|12|.|TRBJ2-7
CAIRQGVNEQYF
TGTGCCATCAGGCAGGGTGTCAACGAGCAGTACTTC
>TRBV6-4|few|15|TRBD1|TRBJ1-5
CASSAGTGPNQPQHF
TGTGCCAGCAGTGCCGGGACAGGGCCAAATCAGCCCCAGCATTTT
>TRBV4-3|few|13|TRBD1|TRBJ2-7
CASSQNDRDEQYF
TGCGCCAGCAGCCAAAACGACAGGGACGAGCAGTACTTC
>TRBV5-6|few|13|TRBD1|TRBJ2-5
CASSPGTGETQYF
TGTGCCAGCAGCCCCGGGACAGGCGAGACCCAGTACTTC
>TRBV7-9|once|15|.|TRBJ2-2
CASSPGHSDTGELFF
TGTGCCAGCAGTCCGGGACACTCCGACACCGGGGAGCTGTTTTTT